This record looks at one T cell receptor beta chain sequence and its context. Its target is not known. This sample was included in a study of cytomegalovirus exposure and HLA in healthy donors. Study overall: Around four fifths of roughly 400 genotyped donors fell in the Caucasian-associated ancestry cluster. Whole-study results and caveats: Earlier analysis yielded a pattern in which most TCR beta V segments were productive about 87% or about 30% of the time. When the data were analyzed later, several of the most significant clusters appeared to be linked to common viral pathogens. Several V segments, TRBV6-2 and TRBV6-3 among them, could not be told apart and were dropped.

Per the germline V gene, CDR1 is GTSNPN and CDR2 is SVGIG (reference sequence). V lost 1 base to trimming and J lost 8 bases, with 11 bases between them. The CDR3 extends over 12 amino acids. 60 Vbeta and 13 Jbeta primers were used in PCR. Profiling relied on immunoSEQ multiplex PCR, and the TCRdb table lists in-frame clones only, not all of them. The sample records 150,000 to 200,000 clones, around three quarters being singletons. The sequenced sample was PBMCs. The chain carries TRBV30 and TRBJ1-2; tentative D call: TRBD1 (6 bases). The receptor was isolated from a man between 40 and 49 years old in good health and CMV-seronegative. The CDR3 bases are TGTGCCTGGAGTGACACAGGGATCGGCTACACCTTC. Its translation is CAWSDTGIGYTF.